A single sample gave rise to the 18 T cell receptor beta chains below, sequenced in a study of cytomegalovirus exposure and HLA in healthy donors. PCR was performed using 60 Vbeta and 13 Jbeta primers. The data were produced by immunoSEQ multiplex PCR, yet TCRdb's version contains in-frame clones alone and is incomplete. The repertoire holds approximately 130,000 clones, 60% to 80% seen once, with about 2.4% in the top ten. Source material: PBMCs. The receptors shown here come from a woman aged 60-75 years in good health and CMV-seropositive.

This clone came up a few times. The rearrangement links TRBV5-6 to TRBJ2-6; D is unclear. This CDR3 contains 15 residues. Between the trimmed V and J ends, which lost 0 bases and 1 base, there was a span of 5 bases. Germline V CDR1 and CDR2: SGHDT, YYEEEE. CDR3 in amino acids: CASSLVISGANVLTF. Here the CDR3 DNA reads TGTGCCAGCAGCTTGGTAATATCTGGGGCCAACGTCCTGACTTTC.

The chain has TRBV5-1 and TRBJ2-7; 8 nucleotides agree with TRBD1. The CDR3 contains 14 residues. Per the germline V gene, CDR1 is SGHRS and CDR2 is YFSETQ. With 1 base clipped from V and 2 bases from J, the junction kept 2 bases outside the gene matches. The CDR3 nucleotides read TGCGCCAGCAGCTTGATACAGGGGGCCTACGAGCAGTACTTC. This codes for CASSLIQGAYEQYF.

To note about this clone: This sample includes further DNA sequences coding for the same CDR3. V is TRBV18 and J is TRBJ2-7, with TRBD1 matching 8 bases. V was pared by 3 bases and J by 2 bases, with 3 bases of the junction left unmatched. CDR3 size: 14 residues. Germline V gene sequence: CDR1 KGHSH, CDR2 LQKENI. CDR3 nucleotide sequence: TGTGCCAGCTCACCCGGACAGGGACCCTACGAGCAGTACTTC. Translation: CASSPGQGPYEQYF.

This chain connects TRBV2 to TRBJ1-6; D gene uncertain. V lost 8 bases and J lost 2, with 7 bases in between. Germline-derived CDR1 and CDR2 are SNHLY and FYNNEI. The CDR3 consists of 13 residues. The CDR3 loop is CASVQTYNSPLHF. CDR3 coding DNA: TGTGCCAGCGTACAGACCTATAATTCACCCCTCCACTTT.

This clone was observed a few times. This chain links TRBV27 with TRBJ2-7; 7 bases align to TRBD1. The CDR3 consists of 14 residues. Germline V gene sequence: CDR1 MNHEY, CDR2 SMNVEV (reference sequence). V was pared by 5 bases and J by 3 bases, with 7 bases of the junction left unmatched. As DNA, the CDR3 is TGTGCCAGCAGTAAACAGGGGCCGATCTACGAGCAGTACTTC. It translates to CASSKQGPIYEQYF.

This chain uses TRBV29-1 with TRBJ1-5; possible D gene TRBD1, 6 bases. In germline, CDR1 is SQVTM, CDR2 ANQGSEA. With 5 bases removed from V and 5 bases from J, the gap between germline ends came to 13 bases. The CDR3 has 13 residues. The CDR3 sequence is CSVLVGADQPQHF. The CDR3, as DNA: TGCAGCGTTCTCGTGGGGGCAGATCAGCCCCAGCATTTT. The full variable domain, with the rest looked up from reference TRBV29-1 and TRBJ1-5, is SAVISQKPSRDICQRGTSLTIQCQVDSQVTMMFWYRQQPGQSLTLIATANQGSEATYESGFVIDKFPISRPNLTFSTLTVSNMSPEDSSIYLCSVLVGADQPQHFGDGTRLSIL.

The CDR3 sequence is CASSPRWQGAVGETQYF. CDR3 bases: TGTGCCAGCTCACCACGTTGGCAGGGGGCGGTTGGAGAGACCCAGTACTTC. The rearrangement uses TRBV18 and TRBJ2-5; 8 bases are a match to TRBD1. The germline CDR1 and CDR2 sequences are KGHSH and LQKENI. The length of the CDR3 is 17 residues. V trimming: 1 base; J trimming: 4 bases; junction bases outside the gene matches: 11.

This clone was counted once. The chain is built from TRBV27 and TRBJ1-1, with a possible D match to TRBD1 (6 bases). The V end lost 0 bases, the J end lost 8 bases, and 25 bases lay between the germline ends. The CDR3 contains 18 residues. CDR1 and CDR2 from the germline V gene are MNHEY and SMNVEV (reference sequence). CDR3 loop: CASSLSMGALSRVAEAFF. For the CDR3, the DNA is TGTGCCAGCAGTTTATCGATGGGGGCCTTGTCCAGAGTTGCGGAAGCTTTCTTT.

The rearrangement uses TRBV18 and TRBJ2-7; 10 nucleotides align to TRBD1. In germline, CDR1 is KGHSH, CDR2 LQKENI. The CDR3 has 17 residues. The V and J ends lost 5 bases and 1 base, in that order; junction bases with no gene match: 11. In DNA, the CDR3 is TGTGCCAGCTCAATGGGTGGACGGACAGGGGGATCCTACGAGCAGTACTTC. Translating it yields CASSMGGRTGGSYEQYF.

The chain uses TRBV10-2 and TRBJ1-1; D perhaps matches TRBD1 (6 bases). Germline V gene lookup returns CDR1 WSHSY and CDR2 SAAADI. The CDR3 loop spans 13 amino acids. Trimming cost V 5 bases and J 1 base, with 8 bases left between them. The CDR3: CASSRGTNTEAFF. DNA of the CDR3: TGCGCCAGCAGTAGGGGGACGAACACTGAAGCTTTCTTT.

This rearrangement joins TRBV7-9 to TRBJ1-3; a weak D match, TRBD1 (6 bases). The CDR3 is 17 residues long. Germline CDR1 is SEHNR and CDR2 is FQNEAQ (reference sequence). Deletions cut 3 bases from V and 0 bases from J, with 15 bases between. The CDR3 region has the DNA TGTGCCAGCAGCTTTGAACAGGGAGTCTTCTCTGGAAACACCATATATTTT. Protein sequence: CASSFEQGVFSGNTIYF.

The chain joins TRBV7-9 to TRBJ2-7, with 9 bases matching TRBD1. Germline V gene data show CDR1 as SEHNR and CDR2 as FQNEAQ (reference sequence). The CDR3 is 12 amino acids. Trimming cost V 4 bases and J 12 bases; bases outside gene matches: 7. The CDR3 nucleotides read TGTGCCAGCAGCTCGGGACAGGGTGCCTTGTACTTC. Amino acid sequence: CASSSGQGALYF.

This clone was counted between two and nine times. The chain carries TRBV11-2 and TRBJ2-7; possible D gene TRBD1, 6 bases. Germline loops: CDR1 SGHAT, CDR2 FQNNGV. Trimming pared 6 bases from V and 1 base from J, leaving 10 bases between. The CDR3 consists of 13 residues. The CDR3 bases are TGTGCCAGCAGTTTGGGACATTCCTACGAGCAGTACTTC. It yields the protein CASSLGHSYEQYF.

The gene calls are TRBV2 and TRBJ1-4; D remains unclear. CDR1 and CDR2 from the germline V gene are SNHLY and FYNNEI. Trimming took off 6 bases at V and 7 bases at J, with 15 bases between the two ends. The CDR3 length is 14 residues. This CDR3 is CASSLAAVGEKLFF. As DNA, the CDR3 is TGTGCCAGCAGCCTGGCGGCCGTGGGTGAAAAACTGTTTTTT.

This clone was counted only a few times. This chain links TRBV10-3 with TRBJ2-2; the D is unclear. V was clipped by 0 bases and J by 5 bases, with 13 bases between them. The CDR3 consists of 16 residues. Germline V gene data show CDR1 as ENHRY and CDR2 as SYGVKD. The CDR3 is CAISESSAEVTGELFF. The CDR3 DNA reads as TGTGCCATCAGTGAGTCGAGCGCGGAAGTAACCGGGGAGCTGTTTTTT.

The sample holds a few counts of this clone. The gene calls are TRBV19 and TRBJ2-1, with a possible D match to TRBD1 (6 bases). The CDR3 length is 15 residues. Germline CDR1 and CDR2: LNHDA and SQIVND (reference sequence). With 5 bases removed from V and 0 bases from J, the gap between germline ends came to 11 bases. Here the CDR3 DNA reads TGTGCCAGTAGTGCCCACAGGGTCTCCTACAATGAGCAGTTCTTC. Its protein product is CASSAHRVSYNEQFF.

The rearrangement uses TRBV2 and TRBJ2-7, with 10 nucleotides matching TRBD1. Germline assignment: CDR1 SNHLY and CDR2 FYNNEI. V shed 6 bases and J 10 bases; nucleotides not matched to a gene: 6. The CDR3 contains 12 residues. CDR3 in amino acids: CASRTGGPSQYF. Written as DNA, the CDR3 is TGTGCCAGCAGGACAGGGGGCCCTAGTCAGTACTTC.

The sample holds one count of this clone. The sample contains more than one DNA sequence encoding this CDR3. This chain connects TRBV29-1 to TRBJ1-3; unclear D gene. This CDR3 spans 13 amino acids. Germline V lookup: CDR1 SQVTM, CDR2 ANQGSEA. The germline V and J ends were trimmed by 6 bases and 1 base, with 10 bases remaining between them. The CDR3 region is CSVKTGSGNTIYF. The CDR3 nucleotides read TGCAGCGTAAAGACGGGTTCTGGAAACACCATATATTTT. Supplemented by reference TRBV29-1 and TRBJ1-3, the full variable domain reads SAVISQKPSRDICQRGTSLTIQCQVDSQVTMMFWYRQQPGQSLTLIATANQGSEATYESGFVIDKFPISRPNLTFSTLTVSNMSPEDSSIYLCSVKTGSGNTIYFGEGSWLTVV.